The clone carrying this T cell receptor (beta chain) turned up a few times. Its antigen remains unidentified. This CDR3 has 17 residues. Germline CDR1 reads LGHDT; CDR2 reads YNNKEL (reference sequence). After removal of 0 bases from V and 0 bases from J, the junction contained 5 bases not matched to a gene. Viral peptide pools were used in the ViraFEST assay to expand antigen-specific CD4+ T cells, and sequencing came afterward. Culture proceeded for roughly ten days, and CD4+ T cells were then isolated. Prior SARS-CoV-2 infection was absent in the vaccine recipients, as shown by negative nucleocapsid antibodies. These data are taken from a study of vaccination effects on CD4 cells after COVID-19. The assay was immunoSEQ multiplex PCR, and TCRdb's table has in-frame clones only and misses some. In the table there are approximately 44,000 clones, over 75% of which are singletons.

The receptor was isolated from a human donor who received a COVID-19 vaccine. This specimen consisted of CD4+ T cells from PBMCs cultured with HCoV-NL63 spike peptides, obtained before COVID-19 vaccination. This sequence joins TRBV3-1 (or the pseudogene TRBV3-2) and TRBJ1-5; TRBD1 agrees at 7 bases. The CDR3 coding sequence is TGTGCCAGCAGCCAAGAAGGGGGCAGGTATAGCAATCAGCCCCAGCATTTT. Its translation: CASSQEGGRYSNQPQHF.